This TCR beta chain was obtained from a study of circulating and synovial CD4+ cells in juvenile arthritis (dated by TCRdb to between 2012 and 2015). About the investigation overall: Within each patient, the TCRbeta CDR3 repertoires of synovial CD4 T cells, bulk blood CD4 T cells and circulating HLA-DR+ CD4 T cells were compared. Repertoire sequencing aimed to confirm that a circulating synovial-like CD4 T cell subset was enriched in synovial clonotypes. Findings and caveats that apply to the study as a whole: Circulating pathogenic-like lymphocytes clustered together with synovial T cells and shared a substantially larger fraction of CDR3 sequences with synovium than bulk blood did. Because T cell genome counts differed by at least an order of magnitude between CPL and bulk blood CD4 samples, sample-size effects were addressed. Traditional Vbeta family usage analysis did not detect the difference between circulating pathogenic-like lymphocytes and bulk blood T cells. Overlap with synovium increased with sequencing depth, so measured shared-clonotype fractions likely underestimated the full repertoire overlap. Compared with bulk blood CD4 repertoires, both the synovial and the circulating pathogenic-like lymphocyte repertoires were less diverse, and some CPL samples were as oligoclonal as synovium.

This clone was seen once. What antigen it recognizes has not been identified. Per-nucleotide qualities are absent, and no much larger clonotype sits a single base away. Library creation used the immunoSEQ multiplex PCR assay. TCRbeta CDR3 sequencing was performed as a commercial service by an external provider. The authors' analysis ran thus. The analyses relied on productive nucleotide sequences along with amino acid sequences obtained through in silico translation. Diversity was measured with Renyi entropy across alpha values, using the median of 200 repeated subsamples to equalise sample size. For clustering, the distance between each pair of repertoires was computed as one minus the Chao-modified Jaccard index, which corrected for under-sampling. Frequency-weighted overlap with synovial clonotypes was computed over 200 sample sizes, 200 draws without replacement each, and reported at the smaller sample's size. TCRdb mirrors the immuneACCESS table, restricted to in-frame sequences. Some clones are absent from its copies; in checked studies, under half trace to an unresolved V gene, and the reason for the others is unknown. The DNA gave D and trimming, while V, J and clone size come from that table. The sample table contains about 39,000 clones; only one count was recorded for about 94% of them. The ten largest clones add up to 0.55% to 0.75% of the sample.

The sequenced samples were obtained from patients with active juvenile idiopathic arthritis. Cells were sorted immediately after thawing, with dead cells excluded using Live/Dead Fixable Near-IR Stain. For CDR1 and CDR2, the germline V gene (reference sequence) lists MNHNY and SVGAGI. From cysteine to phenylalanine, the CDR3 is 13 amino acids long. CDR3 DNA is the only sequence kept; it has 39 bases, read in frame from the first base. V is clipped by 0 bases and J by 5 bases, and the sequence between their germline boundaries is 7 bases long. The source of this sequence is a human donor with juvenile idiopathic arthritis. The sequenced sample was CD4+ T cells from blood. The chain couples TRBV6-6 to TRBJ1-2, with the D gene uncertain. At the DNA level, the sequence is TGTGCCAGCAGTTACTCTACTCGGTATGGCTACACCTTC. The translation is CASSYSTRYGYTF.